This T cell receptor beta chain is from a study of cytomegalovirus exposure and HLA in healthy donors. Germline V gene data show CDR1 as SEHNR and CDR2 as FQNEAQ (reference sequence). The CDR3 has 18 residues. V dropped 5 bases and J dropped 1; count of bases not matched to a gene: 12. With respect to this clone: Its target is not known.

The PCR ran on 60 Vbeta and 13 Jbeta primers. Produced via immunoSEQ multiplex PCR; TCRdb's table is partial and in-frame only. The data contain approximately 130,000 clones, more than 80% of them singletons. General study findings and limits: Later work associated fewer than 20,000 TCR beta sequences with HLA alleles at 0.05 false discovery rate. An Asian-associated ancestry cluster reportedly showed fewer N-insertions than the approximately 600-donor mean in a later analysis. Reported performance of the classifier showed diagnosis of cytomegalovirus status with high specificity and sensitivity. In a later analysis, HLA-associated TCR beta chains were more clonally expanded than equally common others.

The sequence was obtained from a woman aged 25 to 39 in good health and CMV-seropositive. The sequenced sample was PBMCs. V is TRBV7-9 and J is TRBJ1-3; 9 bases are shared with TRBD1. CDR3 DNA: TGTGCCAGCAGCAAACGATCTGCCGGGACAGGGTCTGGAAACACCATATATTTT. Its translation is CASSKRSAGTGSGNTIYF. Looking up the rest from reference TRBV7-9 and TRBJ1-3 gives the full variable domain: DTGVSQNPRHKITKRGQNVTFRCDPISEHNRLYWYRQTLGQGPEFLTYFQNEAQLEKSRLLSDRFSAERPKGSFSTLEIQRTEQGDSAMYLCASSKRSAGTGSGNTIYFGEGSWLTVV.